One and the same sample provided the 5 T cell receptor beta chains below, sequenced in a study of OX40 agonist ivuxolimab in advanced cancers. TCRdb's copy holds only in-frame clones and misses some; the assay was immunoSEQ multiplex PCR. This sample yields 25,000 to 35,000 clones, of which over 75% are seen a single time; 48% belongs to the top ten. The source material was CD4+ or CD8+ T cells sorted from blood, sampled in a trial of the OX40 agonist ivuxolimab. These receptors all come from an adult with an advanced solid tumor such as melanoma, head and neck, liver or kidney cancer.

This clone was picked up one time. The chain recombines TRBV5-1 with TRBJ2-7; D is possibly TRBD1 (5 bases). Trimming shortened V by 4 bases and J by 5 bases, and 22 bases separated the two germline ends. The CDR3 has 16 residues. The germline V gene has CDR1 SGHRS and CDR2 YFSETQ. CDR3 sequence (DNA): TGCGCCAGCAGCGTGACAAGAACTTGGGGCTCAGACGAGCAGTACTTC. This codes for CASSVTRTWGSDEQYF.

The chain is built from TRBV28 and TRBJ2-7; 8 bases fit TRBD2. Germline V gene data show CDR1 as MDHEN and CDR2 as SYDVKM. J gave up 4 bases and V 10 bases, and 12 bases lay outside the gene matches. This CDR3 has 14 amino acids. In nucleotides, the CDR3 is TGTGCCACCACCTTTCGGGGGGGCGCATACGAGCAGTACTTC. It yields the protein CATTFRGGAYEQYF.

The V gene is TRBV19, the J gene TRBJ1-5; D gene ambiguous. The V and J ends lost 5 bases and 0 bases respectively, with 11 bases between them. The CDR3 length is 15 residues. Germline V gives CDR1 LNHDA, CDR2 SQIVND (reference sequence). As DNA, the CDR3 is TGTGCCAGTAGTTCTTGGGGTTATAGCAATCAGCCCCAGCATTTT. Residues: CASSSWGYSNQPQHF.

V usage is TRBV5-1 and J usage is TRBJ2-7; perhaps D is TRBD1 or TRBD2 (5 bases each). Germline V gene sequence: CDR1 SGHRS, CDR2 YFSETQ. V dropped 3 bases and J dropped 6 bases, with 13 bases sitting between them. This CDR3 contains 13 residues. The CDR3 bases are TGCGCCAGCAGCTGGGATGCCGGGACCGAGCAGTACTTC. It codes for CASSWDAGTEQYF.

This chain uses TRBV6-5 with TRBJ2-5; the D is unclear. The CDR3 spans 13 residues. Germline CDR1 and CDR2: MNHEY and SVGAGI. Trimming shortened V by 2 bases and J by 1 base, and 5 bases separated the two germline ends. CDR3 sequence: CASSYRVQETQYF. In nucleotides, the CDR3 is TGTGCCAGCAGTTACAGAGTCCAAGAGACCCAGTACTTC.